The 32 T cell receptor beta chains presented below share a single source sample, sequenced in a study of CXCR3-negative and CXCR3-positive naive CD8 T cells. General study points: CXCR3-expressing naive cells carried TRB CDR3s more hydrophobic than those of CXCR3-negative naive cells.

These TCRs are of unknown antigen specificity. The libraries of TRB cDNA were constructed through 5' RACE using UMI labels. No DNA is given; TCRdb re-called the 5' RACE reads and lists each CDR3 protein once. This sample's table has 150,000 to 180,000 distinct CDR3 sequences. The specimen was naive CXCR3+ CD8+ T cells from blood. As for subset: CD45RO-CCR7+CD27+CD95- naive CD8+ T cells expressing CXCR3 (TNR3+). The source is a human donor in good health. Some clones in this sample may be carry-over from other donors' samples.

J is TRBJ2-7 and V is TRBV7-9; there is no DNA to check the TCRdb D call of TRBD1. Germline loops: CDR1 SEHNR, CDR2 FQNEAQ (reference sequence). The CDR3 spans 15 residues. CDR3 in amino acids: CASSPRTLRSYEQYF.

J is TRBJ1-2 and V is TRBV4-3. The length of the CDR3 is 14 residues. Germline CDR1 LGHNA, CDR2 YSLEER. The CDR3 region is CPSSQGSGNYGYTF.

This chain uses TRBV4-1 with TRBJ2-1; TCRdb picks TRBD2, but there is no DNA to check that call. This CDR3 has 12 residues. CDR1 and CDR2 from the germline V gene are MGHRA and YSYEKL. CDR3 loop: CASSPQRGEQFF.

The CDR3 region is CSVETHNTQYF. V and J are TRBV29-1 and TRBJ2-3. Per the germline V gene, CDR1 is SQVTM and CDR2 is ANQGSEA. The CDR3 is 11 amino acids.

The chain is built from TRBV12-3 or TRBV12-4 and TRBJ2-7. The CDR3 length is 13 residues. CDR3 residues: CASSLDMGYEQYF.

The rearrangement uses TRBV7-3 and TRBJ1-1; TCRdb gives TRBD1 as the D gene, but with no DNA this cannot be confirmed. Looked up from germline, CDR1 is SGHTA and CDR2 is FQGTGA. This CDR3 is built from 14 residues. The CDR3 loop reads CASSSNRGLTEAFF.

V is TRBV6-2 or TRBV6-3 and J is TRBJ2-1; as DNA is missing, the TRBD2 call by TCRdb cannot be tested. The CDR3 runs to 12 residues. The V gene's germline CDR1 is MNHEY and CDR2 SVGEGT. The CDR3 is CASRKTREEQFF.

The chain recombines TRBV3-1 with TRBJ2-2; TCRdb's D call of TRBD1 is untestable without DNA. Germline V gene lookup returns CDR1 LGHDT and CDR2 YNNKEL (reference sequence). This CDR3 contains 17 residues. CDR3 region: CASRTFPGNLNTGELFF.

The rearrangement joins TRBV27 to TRBJ2-7; TCRdb's D gene call, TRBD2, goes unchecked for lack of DNA. The CDR3 has 15 residues. Germline lookup yields CDR1 MNHEY and CDR2 SMNVEV (reference sequence). The CDR3 is CASSSDGAPSYEQYF.

This chain uses TRBV7-9 with TRBJ2-5. The germline gives CDR1 SEHNR, CDR2 FQNEAQ (reference sequence). CDR3 length: 19 amino acids. CDR3 in amino acids: CASSLIPITSAISQETQYF.

This chain's CDR3 is CASSPGTSGSTYEQYF. The chain links TRBV7-2 to TRBJ2-7; TCRdb selects TRBD2, and the lack of DNA leaves this call unchecked. This CDR3 comprises 16 residues. Germline CDR1 SGHTA, CDR2 FQGNSA.

J is TRBJ1-5 and V is TRBV7-9. CDR1 is SEHNR, CDR2 FQNEAQ, per germline (reference sequence). This CDR3 has 14 amino acids. CDR3 amino acids: CASSLAGGNQPQHF.

The J gene is TRBJ2-2, the V gene TRBV7-6; TCRdb's D call, TRBD1, is unchecked because there is no DNA. The CDR3 runs to 14 residues. CDR1 SGHVS and CDR2 FNYEAQ come from the germline V gene. The CDR3 region is CASSLGTATGELFF.

This chain uses TRBV12-3 or TRBV12-4 with TRBJ2-7. This CDR3 is 12 amino acids long. CDR3 residues: CASSLNSAEQYF.

The chain has TRBV28 and TRBJ2-1. The CDR3 covers 14 residues. Germline values: CDR1 MDHEN, CDR2 SYDVKM. Here the CDR3 reads CASKSGSSYNEQFF.

The gene calls are TRBV28 and TRBJ1-5. The germline gives CDR1 MDHEN, CDR2 SYDVKM. The CDR3 totals 15 residues. This CDR3 is CASSRSRTFNQPQHF. Full variable domain (rest looked up from reference TRBV28 and TRBJ1-5): DVKVTQSSRYLVKRTGEKVFLECVQDMDHENMFWYRQDPGLGLRLIYFSYDVKMKEKGDIPEGYSVSREKKERFSLILESASTNQTSMYLCASSRSRTFNQPQHFGDGTRLSIL.

The genes are TRBV7-8 and TRBJ2-1; absent DNA, TCRdb's TRBD2 call cannot be checked. This CDR3 has 17 amino acids. Germline lookup yields CDR1 SGHVS and CDR2 FQNEAQ. The CDR3 region is CASSPTTRTSVHNEQFF.

The chain joins TRBV7-6 to TRBJ1-2; TCRdb designates TRBD1, a call that cannot be tested without DNA. The CDR3 loop spans 14 amino acids. Germline assignment: CDR1 SGHVS and CDR2 FNYEAQ. The CDR3 loop is CASSPGGIGYGYTF.

The chain carries TRBV27 and TRBJ1-1. Germline loops: CDR1 MNHEY, CDR2 SMNVEV (reference sequence). CDR3 length: 14 amino acids. Here the CDR3 reads CASSYQGLNTEAFF.

The chain has TRBV7-9 and TRBJ1-2. The CDR3 is 15 residues long. Germline lookup yields CDR1 SEHNR and CDR2 FQNEAQ (reference sequence). The chain's CDR3 is CASSLPLVADHGYTF.

The genes are TRBV6-6 and TRBJ2-7; as DNA is missing, the TRBD1 call by TCRdb cannot be tested. Germline assignment: CDR1 MNHNY and CDR2 SVGAGI (reference sequence). This CDR3 has 18 amino acids. The CDR3 region is CASSWTGGPAMANYEQYF.

The chain is built from TRBV4-1 and TRBJ1-2; with no DNA, the TCRdb D assignment of TRBD1 cannot be verified. The CDR3 covers 13 residues. Germline loops: CDR1 MGHRA, CDR2 YSYEKL. This CDR3 is CASSEGQGRYYTF.

The chain's CDR3 is CASSAGVKDQPQHF. This sequence joins TRBV11-2 and TRBJ1-5; checking the TCRdb D call of TRBD1 is not possible without DNA. The CDR3 length is 14 residues. CDR1 is SGHAT and CDR2 is FQNNGV in the germline V gene.

The genes are TRBV28 and TRBJ1-1; no DNA is available, so the TRBD1 call from TCRdb remains unchecked. The CDR3 covers 12 residues. Germline-derived CDR1 and CDR2 are MDHEN and SYDVKM. CDR3: CASSWGQFEAFF. Variable domain in full (rest from reference TRBV28 and TRBJ1-1): DVKVTQSSRYLVKRTGEKVFLECVQDMDHENMFWYRQDPGLGLRLIYFSYDVKMKEKGDIPEGYSVSREKKERFSLILESASTNQTSMYLCASSWGQFEAFFGQGTRLTVV.

This chain connects TRBV7-9 to TRBJ2-1; without DNA, the TCRdb call of TRBD1 cannot be checked. The CDR3 has 13 residues. Germline CDR1 SEHNR, CDR2 FQNEAQ (reference sequence). CDR3 sequence reads: CASSSGGGPEQFF.

The chain recombines TRBV2 with TRBJ2-1. The CDR3 runs to 13 residues. The germline CDR1 and CDR2 sequences are SNHLY and FYNNEI. CDR3 sequence reads: CAIAGISYNEQFF.

The rearrangement links TRBV25-1 to TRBJ2-7; TCRdb gives TRBD1 as the D gene, but with no DNA this cannot be confirmed. CDR3 length equals 12 residues. Germline CDR1 is MGHDK and CDR2 is SYGVNS. The chain's CDR3 is CASTMTRGEQYF.

The chain links TRBV4-1 to TRBJ1-5. Germline V gene data show CDR1 as MGHRA and CDR2 as YSYEKL. The CDR3 runs 15 residues. The CDR3 spells CASSRGTREGQPQHF.

The chain recombines TRBV29-1 with TRBJ2-5; TCRdb picks TRBD2, but there is no DNA to check that call. Germline V gene data show CDR1 as SQVTM and CDR2 as ANQGSEA. There are 15 residues in the CDR3. The CDR3 sequence: CSVAGGAWSGETQYF.

The chain joins TRBV7-9 to TRBJ2-7; TCRdb names TRBD1, which stays unverified in the absence of DNA. CDR1 is SEHNR and CDR2 is FQNEAQ in the germline V gene (reference sequence). This CDR3 region has 16 residues. The CDR3 here is CASSSSDGTGAYEQYF.

This chain uses TRBV29-1 with TRBJ2-3. The CDR3 totals 13 residues. Germline V gene lookup returns CDR1 SQVTM and CDR2 ANQGSEA. The CDR3: CSGKTGSTDTQYF.

This chain links TRBV15 with TRBJ1-5; with no DNA, the TCRdb D assignment of TRBD1 cannot be verified. In germline, CDR1 is LNHNV, CDR2 YYDKDF (reference sequence). The CDR3 sequence is 15 residues long. This CDR3 reads CATSRLRQVNQPQHF.